This T cell receptor (beta chain) was observed in a study of human T cells and chemical hapten exposure. Study details: Alopecia areata, totalis or universalis affected patients, mainly female.

The germline gives CDR1 SGHVS, CDR2 FNYEAQ. V trimming: 0 bases; J trimming: 7 bases; junction bases outside the gene matches: 5. The CDR3 is 14 amino acids. Time point reported: patch test 3, about 24 weeks after DPC sensitization. Treatment meaning: therapeutic diphenylcyclopropenone sensitization with weekly scalp DPC. Sample donors consisted of patients with alopecia, aged 18 to 70 years, who were suitable for DPC. Study-level results: Counts of TCRs above 1 in 1000 frequency stayed unchanged with DPC sensitization. Correlating positively with patch test score were the PT1 expanded TCR counts.

A word on this clonotype: What it recognizes is unknown.

MiXCR, run by TCRdb on the RACE reads, gives a single entry per CDR3 protein. This sample has 75,000 to 90,000 distinct CDR3 sequences, with 10% to 11% found just once. The material sequenced was whole blood, taken in connection with sensitization to the hapten diphenylcyclopropenone (DPC). The origin of this receptor is a woman aged 45-60 years with alopecia areata. Some clones in this sample may be carry-over from other donors' samples. This sequence joins TRBV7-6 and TRBJ2-5, with 7 bases aligning to TRBD1. CDR3 residues: CASSLADRVGTQYF. The CDR3, as DNA: TGTGCCAGCAGCTTAGCCGACAGGGTCGGGACCCAGTACTTC.